This paragraph covers one TCR beta chain sequence. Its antigen is still unknown. The study ran its PCR with 60 Vbeta and 13 Jbeta primers. Generated by immunoSEQ multiplex PCR, the TCRdb table keeps only in-frame clones and is missing some. The sample shows 30,000 to 35,000 clones, and 3.4% sits with its ten largest clones. This entry comes from a study of cytomegalovirus exposure and HLA in healthy donors. Study results and caveats: Within the data, a cluster of highly shared sequence variants was likely a sequencing artifact. When analyzed later, the rates of TCR association showed variation by HLA locus, with DRB1 the most and HLA-C the fewest.

Trimming pared 8 bases from V and 6 bases from J, leaving 17 bases between. In germline, CDR1 is MNHNS, CDR2 SASEGT. There are 14 residues in the CDR3. The sequencing input was PBMCs. The receptor comes from a woman in her thirties or forties in good health and CMV-seropositive. V gene TRBV6-1 combines with J gene TRBJ2-1; TRBD2 is a possible D gene (6 bases). Here the CDR3 DNA reads TGTGCCAGCCCCCCGCCCGGGACTTTCAATGAGCAGTTCTTC. Protein: CASPPPGTFNEQFF.